The 22 T cell receptor beta chains given below trace back to one sample, sequenced in a study of CD8 T cells in ankylosing spondylitis. Findings and limits, study-wide: Ankylosing spondylitis blood appeared to be characterized by a TCR beta motif of eight highly homologous variants.

Which antigens these TCRs recognize remains unknown. One entry per CDR3 protein, called by TCRdb with MiXCR from the 5' RACE reads. The table has 700,000 to 850,000 distinct CDR3 sequences, 12% seen once. The sequencing input was blood, either unsorted or a sorted T cell fraction (not recorded which). The receptors derive from a male donor with ankylosing spondylitis.

This clonotype occurred many times. V usage is TRBV7-6 and J usage is TRBJ2-2; D is ambiguous. This CDR3 contains 14 residues. Germline CDR1 is SGHVS and CDR2 is FNYEAQ. V was cut by 2 bases and J by 0 bases, with 4 bases left in between. The DNA of the CDR3 is TGTGCCAGCAGCTTACTAGCGAACACCGGGGAGCTGTTTTTT. Protein product: CASSLLANTGELFF. Together with reference TRBV7-6 and TRBJ2-2, the CDR3 gives the full variable domain: GAGVSQSPRYKVTKRGQDVALRCDPISGHVSLYWYRQALGQGPEFLTYFNYEAQQDKSGLPNDRFSAERPEGSISTLTIQRTEQRDSAMYRCASSLLANTGELFFGEGSRLTVL.

The chain is built from TRBV5-1 and TRBJ1-1, with a possible D match to TRBD1 (5 bases). The germline V and J ends were trimmed by 2 bases and 4 bases, with 15 bases remaining between them. CDR1 and CDR2 (germline): SGHRS, YFSETQ. This CDR3 has 15 amino acids. The CDR3 protein is CASSLVGPQGTEAFF. The CDR3 DNA reads as TGCGCCAGCAGCTTAGTGGGCCCCCAGGGCACTGAAGCTTTCTTT.

This clonotype has just a few counts. The rearrangement joins TRBV7-9 to TRBJ2-2, with D unclear. CDR1 is SEHNR, CDR2 FQNEAQ, per germline (reference sequence). The CDR3 spans 14 residues. Between the trimmed V and J ends, which lost 3 bases and 1 base, there was a span of 6 bases. The CDR3 loop reads CASSFPKNTGELFF. The DNA of the CDR3 is TGTGCCAGCAGCTTCCCTAAGAACACCGGGGAGCTGTTTTTT.

This clonotype came up a few times. The chain uses TRBV4-1 and TRBJ1-2; 7 bases match TRBD1. This CDR3 contains 14 residues. The germline V gene encodes CDR1 MGHRA and CDR2 YSYEKL. Trimming at V came to 0 bases and at J to 7 bases, leaving 5 bases not matched to a gene. The CDR3 protein is CASSQDFAGGGYTF. The CDR3 DNA reads TGCGCCAGCAGCCAAGATTTCGCAGGGGGTGGCTACACCTTC.

This clonotype turned up a few times. The rearrangement uses TRBV7-9 and TRBJ2-5; D perhaps matches TRBD1 (5 bases). This CDR3 spans 14 amino acids. CDR1 is SEHNR and CDR2 is FQNEAQ in the germline V gene (reference sequence). Between the trimmed V and J ends, which lost 9 bases and 3 bases, there was a span of 17 bases. CDR3 in amino acids: CASQRQGGEETQYF. The CDR3 DNA reads TGTGCCAGTCAGAGGCAGGGTGGAGAAGAGACCCAGTACTTC.

V usage is TRBV20-1 and J usage is TRBJ2-7, with D hard to call. This CDR3 comprises 15 residues. Trimming shortened V by 1 base and J by 0 bases, and 13 bases separated the two germline ends. Germline CDR1 is DFQATT and CDR2 is SNEGSKA (reference sequence). CDR3 sequence reads: CSARAWADSSYEQYF. DNA of the CDR3: TGCAGTGCTAGAGCATGGGCGGATAGCTCCTACGAGCAGTACTTC.

V gene TRBV5-1 combines with J gene TRBJ1-1, with TRBD1 identical over 8 bases. V lost 4 bases to trimming and J lost 7 bases; unmatched junction nucleotides: 12. The CDR3 is 15 residues long. Germline CDR1 and CDR2: SGHRS and YFSETQ. The CDR3 DNA is TGCGCCAGCAGCAGAATGCCAGGGGGCGGCGTTGAAGCTTTCTTT. Amino acid sequence: CASSRMPGGGVEAFF.

This clonotype showed up many times. This chain connects TRBV9 to TRBJ1-1, with D tentatively TRBD1 (5 bases). This CDR3 comprises 14 residues. V lost 0 bases to trimming and J lost 2 bases, with 8 bases between them. Germline lookup yields CDR1 SGDLS and CDR2 YYNGEE. The CDR3: CASSVVGANTEAFF. The CDR3 DNA reads TGTGCCAGCAGCGTAGTCGGGGCCAACACTGAAGCTTTCTTT. Looking up the rest from reference TRBV9 and TRBJ1-1 gives the full variable domain: DSGVTQTPKHLITATGQRVTLRCSPRSGDLSVYWYQQSLDQGLQFLIQYYNGEERAKGNILERFSAQQFPDLHSELNLSSLELGDSALYFCASSVVGANTEAFFGQGTRLTVV.

This clonotype appeared a few times. The rearrangement links TRBV7-2 to TRBJ2-1, with TRBD2 matching over 8 bases. V lost 5 bases, J lost 8 bases, and 8 bases stayed unmatched. Germline V gene data show CDR1 as SGHTA and CDR2 as FQGNSA. The CDR3 length is 14 residues. CDR3 nucleotide sequence: TGTGCCAGCAGCCCGGGGGGGAGCCACCATGAGCAGTTCTTC. As protein: CASSPGGSHHEQFF.

The sample holds a few counts of this clonotype. The J gene is TRBJ2-3, the V gene TRBV12-5; possibly TRBD1 for D (6 bases). The V end was cut by 4 bases, the J end by 1 base, with 18 bases between. Germline V gene sequence: CDR1 LGHNT, CDR2 FRNRAP. The length of the CDR3 is 17 residues. In DNA form, the CDR3 reads TGTGCTAGTGGTTGGGCTACAGGGATAAGGGGCACAGATACGCAGTATTTT. Amino acids: CASGWATGIRGTDTQYF.

The chain is built from TRBV20-1 and TRBJ2-5; 10 bases align to TRBD2. J gave up 5 bases and V 6 bases, and 6 bases lay outside the gene matches. Germline V CDR1 and CDR2: DFQATT, SNEGSKA (reference sequence). The CDR3 has 13 residues. The CDR3: CSAQRGGIETQYF. For the CDR3, the DNA is TGCAGTGCGCAGCGGGGGGGCATTGAGACCCAGTACTTC.

The CDR3 loop reads CASSPRILYNEQFF. DNA of the CDR3: TGTGCCAGCAGCCCCCGGATCTTATACAATGAGCAGTTCTTC. The V and J genes are TRBV12-3 or TRBV12-4 and TRBJ2-1; D unclear. The CDR3 length is 14 residues. Trimming took off 6 bases at V and 4 bases at J, with 13 bases between the two ends.

This clonotype has ten or more counts. V and J are TRBV7-2 and TRBJ1-3; D remains unclear. There are 13 residues in the CDR3. V lost 3 bases and J lost 2, with 5 bases in between. CDR1 is SGHTA, CDR2 FQGNSA, per germline. The CDR3 reads CASSLLPGNTIYF. CDR3 nucleotides: TGTGCCAGCAGCTTGTTACCTGGAAACACCATATATTTT.

The V gene is TRBV11-3, the J gene TRBJ2-1; 7 nucleotides match TRBD2. Germline CDR1 reads SGHNT; CDR2 reads YENEEA. The V segment lost 0 bases and the J segment 4 bases; nucleotides outside the gene matches: 3. The CDR3 is made up of 15 amino acids. The CDR3 sequence is CASSLDSAGYNEQFF. In DNA, the CDR3 is TGTGCCAGCAGCTTAGATTCAGCGGGATACAATGAGCAGTTCTTC.

This clonotype showed up many times. The gene calls are TRBV7-2 and TRBJ1-2; D unresolved. The CDR3 extends over 13 amino acids. Germline lookup yields CDR1 SGHTA and CDR2 FQGNSA. The ends were cut back, 1 base at V and 2 bases at J, with 5 bases in the middle. CDR3 DNA: TGTGCCAGCAGCTTAGACGGAAACTATGGCTACACCTTC. The encoded protein is CASSLDGNYGYTF.

This clonotype was observed a handful of times. The rearrangement joins TRBV9 to TRBJ2-2; D is uncertain. Germline V CDR1 and CDR2: SGDLS, YYNGEE. This CDR3 has 13 residues. V gave up 1 base and J gave up 8 bases, with 9 bases separating them. The DNA for the CDR3 is TGTGCCAGCAGCGTAAGCCCCTTGGGGGAGCTGTTTTTT. Encoded protein: CASSVSPLGELFF.

This clonotype was found a few times. This chain connects TRBV7-2 to TRBJ1-1; unclear D gene. The CDR3 runs to 13 residues. The V and J ends lost 2 bases and 11 bases respectively, with 15 bases between them. CDR1 and CDR2 from the germline V gene are SGHTA and FQGNSA. The CDR3 coding sequence is TGTGCCAGCAGCTTATTGGTCAGCCGGAGTGCTTTCTTT. Amino acids: CASSLLVSRSAFF.

This chain uses TRBV30 with TRBJ2-1, with D hard to call. Deletions cut 4 bases from V and 8 bases from J, with 9 bases between. In germline, CDR1 is GTSNPN, CDR2 SVGIG (reference sequence). There are 11 residues in the CDR3. CDR3 loop: CAWTLYDEQFF. CDR3 DNA sequence: TGTGCCTGGACCCTTTATGATGAGCAGTTCTTC.

CDR3 nucleotides: TGTGCCAGCAGGTCAACCTGGACGGCCACTGAAGCTTTCTTT. Its translation is CASRSTWTATEAFF. This rearrangement joins TRBV7-9 to TRBJ1-1, with D unresolved. V lost 6 bases and J 4 bases, leaving 15 bases between the germline ends. CDR3 length: 14 residues. The germline CDR1 and CDR2 sequences are SEHNR and FQNEAQ (reference sequence).

The CDR3 is CSAISGTSGGYNEQFF. The CDR3 DNA sequence: TGCAGTGCTATCTCCGGGACTAGCGGGGGGTACAATGAGCAGTTCTTC. V is TRBV20-1 and J is TRBJ2-1, with 15 bases matching TRBD2. The CDR3 is 16 residues long. The germline CDR1 and CDR2 sequences are DFQATT and SNEGSKA (reference sequence). After removal of 4 bases from V and 4 bases from J, the junction contained 5 bases not matched to a gene.

This clonotype occurred many times. The chain has TRBV29-1 and TRBJ2-2; a weak D match, TRBD2 (7 bases). The germline V gene encodes CDR1 SQVTM and CDR2 ANQGSEA. Trimming left V 4 bases short and J 4 bases short, with 13 bases between. CDR3 length: 14 amino acids. In DNA form, the CDR3 reads TGCAGCGTTGTCCGGGGGGCAGGCACCGGGGAGCTGTTTTTT. As protein: CSVVRGAGTGELFF.

This clonotype was seen only a few times. The rearrangement joins TRBV28 to TRBJ2-3; D remains ambiguous. V was pared by 3 bases and J by 2 bases, with 12 bases between. Germline V gives CDR1 MDHEN, CDR2 SYDVKM. CDR3 length equals 15 residues. The CDR3 loop is CASSFWGSYTDTQYF. In DNA form, the CDR3 reads TGTGCCAGCAGTTTTTGGGGATCGTACACAGATACGCAGTATTTT. Supplemented by reference TRBV28 and TRBJ2-3, the full variable domain reads DVKVTQSSRYLVKRTGEKVFLECVQDMDHENMFWYRQDPGLGLRLIYFSYDVKMKEKGDIPEGYSVSREKKERFSLILESASTNQTSMYLCASSFWGSYTDTQYFGPGTRLTVL.